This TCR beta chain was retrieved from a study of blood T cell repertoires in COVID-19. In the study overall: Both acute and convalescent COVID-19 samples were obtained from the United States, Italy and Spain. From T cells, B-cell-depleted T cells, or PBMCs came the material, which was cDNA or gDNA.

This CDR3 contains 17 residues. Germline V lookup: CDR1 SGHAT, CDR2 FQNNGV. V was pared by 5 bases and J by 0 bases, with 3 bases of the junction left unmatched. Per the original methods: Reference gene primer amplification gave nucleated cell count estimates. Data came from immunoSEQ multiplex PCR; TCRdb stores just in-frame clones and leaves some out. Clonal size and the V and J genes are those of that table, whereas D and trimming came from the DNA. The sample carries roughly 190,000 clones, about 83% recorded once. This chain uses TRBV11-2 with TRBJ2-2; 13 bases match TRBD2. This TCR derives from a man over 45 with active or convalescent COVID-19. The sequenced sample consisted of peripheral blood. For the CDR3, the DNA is TGTGCCAGCAGCCTCGGGACTAGCGGGACGAACACCGGGGAGCTGTTTTTT. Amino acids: CASSLGTSGTNTGELFF.